A single sample is the source of the 26 T cell receptor beta chains below, sequenced in a study of cytomegalovirus exposure and HLA in healthy donors. TCRdb keeps only in-frame clones here, not all; method: immunoSEQ multiplex PCR. Among 120,000 or so clones listed, around 90% were seen once. Sequenced input: PBMCs. These receptors originate from a woman aged 18-30 years in good health and CMV-seronegative.

CDR3 in DNA: TGTGCCAGCAATCGGTTCCAGGGGTATAGCAATCAGCCCCAGCATTTT. Its protein is CASNRFQGYSNQPQHF. This rearrangement joins TRBV6-6 to TRBJ1-5; perhaps TRBD1 as D (6 bases). This CDR3 is built from 16 residues. CDR1 is MNHNY and CDR2 is SVGAGI in the germline V gene (reference sequence). Between the trimmed V and J ends, which lost 7 bases and 0 bases, there was a span of 16 bases.

In its sample, this clone was seen once. This chain's CDR3 is CASSQGGPNEQFF. CDR3 nucleotides: TGTGCCAGCAGCCAAGGGGGCCCCAATGAGCAGTTCTTC. The chain carries TRBV4-2 and TRBJ2-1; D is possibly TRBD1 (5 bases). Germline CDR1 is LGHNA and CDR2 is YNFKEQ. Trimming took 1 base from V and 6 from J, leaving 7 bases between them. The CDR3 covers 13 residues.

This chain joins TRBV2 and TRBJ2-3; D is possibly TRBD1 (6 bases). CDR1 SNHLY and CDR2 FYNNEI come from the germline V gene. The CDR3 has 12 amino acids. Trimming left V 6 bases short and J 6 bases short, with 10 bases between. The CDR3 DNA reads as TGTGCCAGCAGGGGACAATTGGATACGCAGTATTTT. It translates to CASRGQLDTQYF.

V is TRBV19 and J is TRBJ1-2; weak D call: TRBD1 (5 bases). Trimming took 3 bases from V and 3 from J, leaving 14 bases between them. Germline V gene lookup returns CDR1 LNHDA and CDR2 SQIVND (reference sequence). The length of the CDR3 is 15 residues. For the CDR3, the DNA is TGTGCCAGTAGTATGCGGGGGAGGGGTGACTATGGCTACACCTTC. Its translation: CASSMRGRGDYGYTF.

This clone was recorded only once. The chain joins TRBV7-8 to TRBJ2-3; maybe TRBD2 (5 bases). This CDR3 contains 16 residues. Trimming pared 5 bases from V and 0 bases from J, leaving 15 bases between. Germline lookup yields CDR1 SGHVS and CDR2 FQNEAQ. CDR3 in amino acids: CASSNSRVSSTDTQYF. In DNA, the CDR3 is TGTGCCAGCAGCAATTCGCGGGTCTCTAGCACAGATACGCAGTATTTT. The variable domain in full, with the rest retrieved from reference TRBV7-8 and TRBJ2-3, is GAGVSQSPRYKVAKRGQDVALRCDPISGHVSLFWYQQALGQGPEFLTYFQNEAQLDKSGLPSDRFFAERPEGSVSTLKIQRTQQEDSAVYLCASSNSRVSSTDTQYFGPGTRLTVL.

In its sample, this clone was seen once. The rearrangement joins TRBV2 to TRBJ1-6; 8 positions match TRBD1. The V gene's germline CDR1 is SNHLY and CDR2 FYNNEI. The CDR3 covers 15 residues. V shed 11 bases and J 2 bases; nucleotides not matched to a gene: 8. This CDR3 reads CAGGQGGPYNSPLHF. The CDR3 nucleotides are TGTGCCGGAGGACAGGGCGGTCCCTATAATTCACCCCTCCACTTT.

This rearrangement joins TRBV27 to TRBJ2-3; weak D call: TRBD1 (7 bases). Germline V gene data show CDR1 as MNHEY and CDR2 as SMNVEV (reference sequence). V shed 0 bases and J shed 11 bases, with 9 bases lying between them. This CDR3 comprises 12 residues. The chain's CDR3 is CASSLSRDRQYF. The CDR3 region has the DNA TGTGCCAGCAGTTTATCGCGGGACAGGCAGTATTTT.

The rearrangement joins TRBV7-2 to TRBJ2-6, with TRBD2 matching 8 bases. Germline CDR1 is SGHTA and CDR2 is FQGNSA. The trim removed 7 bases at V and 0 bases at J, leaving 2 bases unmatched. The CDR3 loop spans 15 amino acids. CDR3 loop: CASTAGGSGANVLTF. The CDR3 DNA reads TGTGCCAGCACGGCGGGGGGCTCTGGGGCCAACGTCCTGACTTTC.

This clone was seen more than once but under ten times. The rearrangement uses TRBV25-1 and TRBJ1-5; 9 nucleotides line up with TRBD1. J gave up 4 bases and V 4 bases, and 2 bases lay outside the gene matches. CDR3 length equals 14 residues. The germline V gene encodes CDR1 MGHDK and CDR2 SYGVNS. The CDR3 protein is CASSGGTGNQPQHF. The CDR3 region has the DNA TGTGCCAGCAGTGGGGGGACAGGGAATCAGCCCCAGCATTTT.

This clone was seen only once. This chain joins TRBV7-2 and TRBJ2-3; 11 bases align to TRBD1. This CDR3 is 16 amino acids long. The germline V gene has CDR1 SGHTA and CDR2 FQGNSA. V gave up 5 bases and J gave up 4 bases; unmatched junction bases: 8. CDR3 protein: CASSVSGTGGSDTQYF. The CDR3 nucleotides read TGTGCCAGCAGCGTTAGTGGGACAGGGGGTTCAGATACGCAGTATTTT.

This clone was counted between two and nine times. The chain recombines TRBV20-1 with TRBJ1-1, with D tentatively TRBD1 (5 bases). Trimming took off 6 bases at V and 8 bases at J, with 13 bases between the two ends. The germline gives CDR1 DFQATT, CDR2 SNEGSKA (reference sequence). The CDR3 extends over 11 amino acids. CDR3 amino acids: CSAHDRIEAFF. CDR3 coding DNA: TGCAGTGCCCATGACAGAATAGAAGCTTTCTTT.

V usage is TRBV9 and J usage is TRBJ2-3; TRBD1 agrees at 8 bases. The junction had 9 bases not matched to a gene; V was cut back by 0 bases and J by 0 bases. This CDR3 is built from 18 residues. Germline values: CDR1 SGDLS, CDR2 YYNGEE. The CDR3 nucleotides are TGTGCCAGCAGCGTAGGACAGGGGAACCTTCTTAGCACAGATACGCAGTATTTT. As protein: CASSVGQGNLLSTDTQYF.

This chain links TRBV7-2 with TRBJ2-1, with D unclear. The CDR3 runs to 11 residues. Germline V gene sequence: CDR1 SGHTA, CDR2 FQGNSA. Trimming removed 5 bases from V and 8 bases from J, with 7 bases in between. The CDR3 nucleotides read TGTGCCAGCAGCCCAAGCTATGAGCAGTTCTTC. Translation gives CASSPSYEQFF.

This chain joins TRBV15 and TRBJ1-1, with 9 bases fitting TRBD1. Germline loops: CDR1 LNHNV, CDR2 YYDKDF (reference sequence). This CDR3 contains 14 residues. V trimming: 5 bases; J trimming: 5 bases; junction bases outside the gene matches: 6. The CDR3 sequence: CATSSGQGGTEAFF. The CDR3 DNA sequence: TGTGCCACCAGCTCGGGACAGGGTGGAACTGAAGCTTTCTTT.

V and J are TRBV30 and TRBJ1-1, with TRBD1 as a possible D gene (5 bases). V lost 4 bases, J lost 0 bases, and 18 bases lay in between. CDR3 length: 16 residues. Germline V gives CDR1 GTSNPN, CDR2 SVGIG (reference sequence). The CDR3 coding sequence is TGTGCCTGGAATGACGTTCGAGTAGGGGTGAACACTGAAGCTTTCTTT. Protein sequence: CAWNDVRVGVNTEAFF.

This clone was counted only a few times. The chain couples TRBV28 to TRBJ1-6, with D maybe TRBD1 (6 bases). CDR3 length: 13 amino acids. V lost 9 bases to trimming and J lost 6 bases, with 12 bases between them. In germline, CDR1 is MDHEN, CDR2 SYDVKM. The CDR3 bases are TGTGCCAGTGGAGACAGGATTAATTCACCCCTCCACTTT. It specifies CASGDRINSPLHF.

This chain connects TRBV18 to TRBJ1-5; the D gene is possibly TRBD1 (5 bases). Trimming removed 2 bases from V and 2 bases from J, with 10 bases in between. The CDR3 has 15 amino acids. Germline-derived CDR1 and CDR2 are KGHSH and LQKENI. The CDR3 DNA is TGTGCCAGCTCACCAAGCCAGGGTCGCAATCAGCCCCAGCATTTT. This encodes CASSPSQGRNQPQHF.

V usage is TRBV7-2 and J usage is TRBJ2-1; 13 nucleotides align to TRBD2. The germline gives CDR1 SGHTA, CDR2 FQGNSA. The CDR3 runs 16 residues. Losses at the gene ends were 5 bases for V and 9 bases for J; bases not matched to a gene: 10. The CDR3 DNA is TGTGCCAGCAGCCTTACGACTAGCGGGGGGCCGGGTGAGCAGTTCTTC. It specifies CASSLTTSGGPGEQFF.

The chain links TRBV27 to TRBJ1-4, with TRBD1 identical over 11 bases. There are 15 residues in the CDR3. The V segment lost 5 bases and the J segment 5 bases; nucleotides outside the gene matches: 4. Germline assignment: CDR1 MNHEY and CDR2 SMNVEV (reference sequence). The CDR3 nucleotides read TGTGCCAGCAGTCCCGGGGACAGGGGGAATGAAAAACTGTTTTTT. Protein sequence: CASSPGDRGNEKLFF.

Of note for this clone: Compared with germline, one end of the junction differs, possibly owing to a read error. The V and J genes are TRBV27 and TRBJ2-1; D perhaps matches TRBD2 (6 bases). The CDR3 has 14 amino acids. Germline lookup yields CDR1 MNHEY and CDR2 SMNVEV (reference sequence). The CDR3 DNA reads as TGTGCCAGCAGTTCACCCGGACTATACACTGAGCAGTTCTTC. Amino acid sequence: CASSSPGLYTEQFF.

The chain recombines TRBV11-2 with TRBJ2-7; D might be TRBD2 (5 bases). The germline V and J ends were trimmed by 5 bases and 1 base, with 12 bases remaining between them. This CDR3 comprises 14 residues. Germline CDR1 reads SGHAT; CDR2 reads FQNNGV. CDR3 sequence reads: CASSGRRISYEQYF. The CDR3 DNA follows: TGTGCCAGCAGCGGACGGAGGATATCCTACGAGCAGTACTTC.

The chain recombines TRBV2 with TRBJ1-1; D not certain. With 6 bases removed from V and 6 bases from J, the gap between germline ends came to 11 bases. The CDR3 totals 12 residues. Looked up from germline, CDR1 is SNHLY and CDR2 is FYNNEI. CDR3 residues: CASREFPSEAFF. The CDR3 bases are TGTGCCAGCAGAGAATTTCCGTCTGAAGCTTTCTTT. The complete variable domain, with remaining parts taken from reference TRBV2 and TRBJ1-1, reads EPEVTQTPSHQVTQMGQEVILRCVPISNHLYFYWYRQILGQKVEFLVSFYNNEISEKSEIFDDQFSVERPDGSNFTLKIRSTKLEDSAMYFCASREFPSEAFFGQGTRLTVV.

This chain uses TRBV19 with TRBJ1-2; the D gene is possibly TRBD1 (5 bases). The CDR3 extends over 13 amino acids. Deletions cut 4 bases from V and 3 bases from J, with 9 bases between. Germline lookup yields CDR1 LNHDA and CDR2 SQIVND (reference sequence). The CDR3 protein is CASSKDKHYGYTF. CDR3 bases: TGTGCCAGTAGTAAGGACAAGCACTATGGCTACACCTTC.

The genes are TRBV6-5 and TRBJ2-7; 10 bases line up with TRBD1. CDR1 is MNHEY, CDR2 SVGAGI, per germline. V shed 8 bases and J 2 bases; nucleotides not matched to a gene: 6. This CDR3 is built from 14 residues. CDR3 residues: CASAWGQGPYEQYF. For the CDR3, the DNA is TGTGCCAGCGCTTGGGGACAGGGGCCCTACGAGCAGTACTTC.

This chain uses TRBV5-4 with TRBJ2-5; TRBD2 might be the D (5 bases). The CDR3 sequence is 15 residues long. In germline, CDR1 is SGHNT, CDR2 YYREEE (reference sequence). V dropped 4 bases and J dropped 1 base, with 14 bases sitting between them. CDR3 residues: CASSAFSDPQETQYF. The CDR3 nucleotides read TGTGCCAGCAGCGCGTTTAGCGACCCCCAAGAGACCCAGTACTTC.

V and J are TRBV28 and TRBJ1-1; D is unclear. CDR3 length equals 13 residues. Germline assignment: CDR1 MDHEN and CDR2 SYDVKM. The V gene lost 2 bases and the J gene lost 1 base, with 5 bases spanning the gap. DNA for the CDR3: TGTGCCAGCAGTTTAAACAGGAACACTGAAGCTTTCTTT. It yields the protein CASSLNRNTEAFF.